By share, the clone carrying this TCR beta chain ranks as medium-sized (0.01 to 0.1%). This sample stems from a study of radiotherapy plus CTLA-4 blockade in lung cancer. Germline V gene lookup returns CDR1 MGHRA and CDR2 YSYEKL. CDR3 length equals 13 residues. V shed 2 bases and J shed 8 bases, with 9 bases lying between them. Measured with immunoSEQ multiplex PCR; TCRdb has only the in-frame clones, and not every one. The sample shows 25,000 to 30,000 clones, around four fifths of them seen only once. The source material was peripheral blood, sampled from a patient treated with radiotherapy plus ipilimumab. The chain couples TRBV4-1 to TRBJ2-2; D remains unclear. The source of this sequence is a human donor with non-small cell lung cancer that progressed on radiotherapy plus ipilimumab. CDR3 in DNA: TGCGCCAGCAGCCAAAGCTCATCGGGGGAGCTGTTTTTT. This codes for CASSQSSSGELFF.